This T cell receptor (beta chain) was profiled in a study of T cell repertoires in cytomegalovirus infection. In the study overall: Evidence of both CMV infection and a matching HLA type came from public TCR beta signatures.

TCRdb re-called the reads with MiXCR, one entry per CDR3 protein. The sample holds roughly 150,000 distinct CDR3 sequences; about a quarter are singletons and the top ten take approximately 11%. Study-level points and caveats: Ex vivo responses were dominated by HLA-C-restricted CMV-specific TCR beta clonotypes. Pooled public TCR beta family frequency picked out CMV carriers with the relevant HLA.

Notes on this clonotype: Its cognate antigen is unknown.

The germline CDR1 and CDR2 sequences are SNHLY and FYNNEI. The CDR3 spans 17 residues. The ends lost 3 bases at V and 4 bases at J; junction bases unmatched: 13. The sample was PBMCs. This sequence joins TRBV2 and TRBJ2-5; 8 bases line up with TRBD1. The receptor comes from a human donor in good health (CMV status not recorded). Some clones in this sample may be carry-over from other donors' samples. CDR3 in DNA: TGTGCCAGCAGTGATAGTAGGACAGGGCGGGGAGGAGAGACCCAGTACTTC. It translates to CASSDSRTGRGGETQYF.